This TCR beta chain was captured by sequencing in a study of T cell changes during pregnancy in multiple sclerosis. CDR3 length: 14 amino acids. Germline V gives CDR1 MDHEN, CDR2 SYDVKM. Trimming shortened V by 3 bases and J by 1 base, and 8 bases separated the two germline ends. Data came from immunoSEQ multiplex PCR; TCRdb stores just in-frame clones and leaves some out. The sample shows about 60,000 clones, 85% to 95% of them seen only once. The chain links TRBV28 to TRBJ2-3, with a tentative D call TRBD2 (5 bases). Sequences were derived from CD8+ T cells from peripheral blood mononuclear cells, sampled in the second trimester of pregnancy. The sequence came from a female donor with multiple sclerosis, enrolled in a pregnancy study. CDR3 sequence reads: CASSFSGGTDTQYF. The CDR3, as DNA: TGTGCCAGCAGTTTTTCCGGGGGCACAGATACGCAGTATTTT.